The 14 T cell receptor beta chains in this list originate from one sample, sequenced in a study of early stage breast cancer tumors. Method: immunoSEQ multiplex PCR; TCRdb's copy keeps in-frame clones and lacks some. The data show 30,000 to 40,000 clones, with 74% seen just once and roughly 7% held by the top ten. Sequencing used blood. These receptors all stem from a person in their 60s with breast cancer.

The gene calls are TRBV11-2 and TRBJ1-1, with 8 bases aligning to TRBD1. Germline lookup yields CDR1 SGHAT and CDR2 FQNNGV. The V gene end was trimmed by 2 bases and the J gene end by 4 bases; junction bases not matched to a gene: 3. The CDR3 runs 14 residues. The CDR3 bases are TGTGCCAGCAGCTTATTCACAGGGGGCACTGAAGCTTTCTTT. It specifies CASSLFTGGTEAFF.

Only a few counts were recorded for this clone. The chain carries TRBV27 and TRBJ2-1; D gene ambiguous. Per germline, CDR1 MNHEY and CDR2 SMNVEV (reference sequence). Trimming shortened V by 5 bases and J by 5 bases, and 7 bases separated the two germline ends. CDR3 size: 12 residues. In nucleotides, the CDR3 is TGTGCCAGCAGTGCAACTGACAATGAGCAGTTCTTC. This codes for CASSATDNEQFF.

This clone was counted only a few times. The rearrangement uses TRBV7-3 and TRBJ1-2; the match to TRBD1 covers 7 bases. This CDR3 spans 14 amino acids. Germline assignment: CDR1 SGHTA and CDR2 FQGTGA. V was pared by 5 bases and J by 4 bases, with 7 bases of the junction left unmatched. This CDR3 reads CASSQFAGGYGYTF. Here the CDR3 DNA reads TGTGCCAGCAGCCAATTTGCAGGGGGCTATGGCTACACCTTC.

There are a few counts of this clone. The CDR3 spells CASSSGQGWMETQYF. In nucleotides, the CDR3 is TGTGCCAGCAGCAGCGGACAGGGCTGGATGGAGACCCAGTACTTC. The V and J genes are TRBV11-2 and TRBJ2-5, with 8 nucleotides matching TRBD1. J was trimmed by 5 bases and V by 5 bases; bases with no gene match: 10. Germline CDR1 reads SGHAT; CDR2 reads FQNNGV. This CDR3 has 15 residues. Drawing the rest from reference TRBV11-2 and TRBJ2-5, the complete variable domain is EAGVAQSPRYKIIEKRQSVAFWCNPISGHATLYWYQQILGQGPKLLIQFQNNGVVDDSQLPKDRFSAERLKGVDSTLKIQPAKLEDSAVYLCASSSGQGWMETQYFGPGTRLLVL.

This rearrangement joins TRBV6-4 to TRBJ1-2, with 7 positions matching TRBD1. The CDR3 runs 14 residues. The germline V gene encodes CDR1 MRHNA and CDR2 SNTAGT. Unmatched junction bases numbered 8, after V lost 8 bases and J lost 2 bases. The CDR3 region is CASSTGVGNYGYTF. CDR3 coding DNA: TGTGCCAGCTCAACAGGGGTCGGAAACTATGGCTACACCTTC.

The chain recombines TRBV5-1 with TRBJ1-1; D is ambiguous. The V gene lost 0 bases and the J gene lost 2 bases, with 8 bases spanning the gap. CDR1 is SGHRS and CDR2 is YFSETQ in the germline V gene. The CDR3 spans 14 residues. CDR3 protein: CASSLEQYNTEAFF. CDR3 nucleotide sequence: TGCGCCAGCAGCTTGGAACAGTATAACACTGAAGCTTTCTTT. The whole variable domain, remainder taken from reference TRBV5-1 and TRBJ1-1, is KAGVTQTPRYLIKTRGQQVTLSCSPISGHRSVSWYQQTPGQGLQFLFEYFSETQRNKGNFPGRFSGRQFSNSRSEMNVSTLELGDSALYLCASSLEQYNTEAFFGQGTRLTVV.

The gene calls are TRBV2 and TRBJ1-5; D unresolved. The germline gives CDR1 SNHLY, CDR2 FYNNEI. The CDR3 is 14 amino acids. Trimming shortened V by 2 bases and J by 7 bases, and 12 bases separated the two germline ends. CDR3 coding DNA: TGTGCCAGCAGTGAATTTGGGCTTCGACAGCCCCAGCATTTT. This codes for CASSEFGLRQPQHF.

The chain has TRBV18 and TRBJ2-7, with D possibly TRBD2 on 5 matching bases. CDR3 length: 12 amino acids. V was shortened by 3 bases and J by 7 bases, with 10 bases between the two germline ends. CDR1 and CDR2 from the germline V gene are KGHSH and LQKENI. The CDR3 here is CASSPETREQYF. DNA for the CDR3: TGTGCCAGCTCACCGGAAACTAGGGAGCAGTACTTC. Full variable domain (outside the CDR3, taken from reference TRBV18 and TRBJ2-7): NAGVMQNPRHLVRRRGQEARLRCSPMKGHSHVYWYRQLPEEGLKFMVYLQKENIIDESGMPKERFSAEFPKEGPSILRIQQVVRGDSAAYFCASSPETREQYFGPGTRLTVT.

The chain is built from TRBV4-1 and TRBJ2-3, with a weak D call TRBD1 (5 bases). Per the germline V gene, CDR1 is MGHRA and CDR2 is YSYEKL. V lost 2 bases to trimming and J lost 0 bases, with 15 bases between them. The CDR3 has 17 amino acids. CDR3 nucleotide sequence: TGCGCCAGCAGCCAACGCTCAGGGTTTACTAGCACAGATACGCAGTATTTT. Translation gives CASSQRSGFTSTDTQYF.

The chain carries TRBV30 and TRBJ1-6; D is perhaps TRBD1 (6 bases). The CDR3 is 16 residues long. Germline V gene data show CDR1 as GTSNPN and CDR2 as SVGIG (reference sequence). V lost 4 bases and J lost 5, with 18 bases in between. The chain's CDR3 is CAWTLTGGGNNSPLHF. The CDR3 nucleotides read TGTGCCTGGACCCTCACGGGGGGGGGCAATAATTCACCCCTCCACTTT.

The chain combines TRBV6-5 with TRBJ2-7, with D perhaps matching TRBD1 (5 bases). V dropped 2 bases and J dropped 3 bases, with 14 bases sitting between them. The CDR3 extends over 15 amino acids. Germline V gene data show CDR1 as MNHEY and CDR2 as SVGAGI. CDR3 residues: CASSYQGLSSYEQYF. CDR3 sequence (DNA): TGTGCCAGCAGTTACCAGGGATTAAGTAGCTACGAGCAGTACTTC.

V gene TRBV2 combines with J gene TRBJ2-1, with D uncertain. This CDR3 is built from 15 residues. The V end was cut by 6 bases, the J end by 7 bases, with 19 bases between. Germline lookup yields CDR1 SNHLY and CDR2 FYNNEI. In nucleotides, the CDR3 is TGTGCCAGCAGCATAATCCTAGGACGGATAAATGAGCAGTTCTTC. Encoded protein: CASSIILGRINEQFF.

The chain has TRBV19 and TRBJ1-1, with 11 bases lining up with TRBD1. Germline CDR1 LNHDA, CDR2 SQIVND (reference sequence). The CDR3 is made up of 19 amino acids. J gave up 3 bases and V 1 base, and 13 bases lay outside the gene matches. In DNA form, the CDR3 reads TGTGCCAGTAGTATAGCGGGGACAGGGGGTTGGTCTGCGGACACTGAAGCTTTCTTT. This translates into CASSIAGTGGWSADTEAFF.

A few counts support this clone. The CDR3, as DNA: TGTGCCAGTAGTCGGGGCAGCAAGTACGAGCAGTACTTC. Protein sequence: CASSRGSKYEQYF. The chain employs TRBV19 and TRBJ2-7; D could derive from TRBD1 or TRBD2 (5 bases each). V dropped 5 bases and J dropped 4 bases, with 12 bases sitting between them. The CDR3 length is 13 residues. CDR1 and CDR2 (germline): LNHDA, SQIVND (reference sequence).